The clone carrying this T cell receptor (beta chain) was detected a few times. The antigen is undetermined. The data were taken from a study of cytomegalovirus exposure and HLA in healthy donors. About the study: Among the roughly 380 donors who were genotyped, 70% to 90% fell in the genetic ancestry cluster that is associated with self-reported Caucasian donors. The study's findings and limits: For TCR beta chains, V- and J-gene trimming was later linked to a missense DCLRE1C variant. In a later analysis, an Asian-associated ancestry cluster reportedly showed fewer N-insertions than the approximately 670-donor mean.

The PCR employed 60 Vbeta primers together with 13 Jbeta primers. TCRdb's table, derived via immunoSEQ multiplex PCR, lists solely in-frame clones and lacks some. The table records around 45,000 clones, roughly 51% of them present only once. Germline values: CDR1 MNHEY, CDR2 SVGAGI. Trimming took 6 bases from V and 6 from J, leaving 7 bases between them. The CDR3 consists of 11 residues. V usage is TRBV6-5 and J usage is TRBJ2-3, with D possibly TRBD2 on 5 matching bases. The TCR comes from a man aged 55 to 69 in good health and CMV-seronegative. The sample comprised PBMCs. The CDR3 coding sequence is TGTGCCAGCAGGGGCGGGGATACGCAGTATTTT. This codes for CASRGGDTQYF.